The 6 T cell receptor beta chains below all came from one sample that was sequenced in a study of regulatory T cells in long-lasting Graves disease. Time point described: newly diagnosed GD, antithyroid drugs for less than 3 months. The authors made the TCR library using RNA they extracted from PBMCs. TCR beta libraries were built with iRepertoire HTBI primers and Arm-PCR of CDR3 regions. A single record per CDR3 protein comes from TCRdb applying MiXCR to the multiplex PCR reads. Here the sample spans about 540,000 distinct CDR3 sequences, approximately 12% being singletons. These sequences were also reported in another study, on T cells in Graves' hyperthyroidism and ophthalmopathy.

The specimen was peripheral blood mononuclear cells (PBMCs), collected at new diagnosis, from a patient treated with antithyroid drugs. Receptors originate from a man aged 30 to 45 with Graves disease.

In this sample, this clonotype turned up a few times. The rearrangement links TRBV29-1 to TRBJ1-1, with D perhaps TRBD1 (6 bases). Germline lookup yields CDR1 SQVTM and CDR2 ANQGSEA. The CDR3 contains 12 residues. V dropped 5 bases and J dropped 4 bases, with 11 bases sitting between them. This CDR3 is CSVISGATEAFF. The CDR3 DNA sequence: TGCAGCGTTATATCAGGGGCCACTGAAGCTTTCTTT. Complete variable domain (other parts from reference TRBV29-1 and TRBJ1-1): SAVISQKPSRDICQRGTSLTIQCQVDSQVTMMFWYRQQPGQSLTLIATANQGSEATYESGFVIDKFPISRPNLTFSTLTVSNMSPEDSSIYLCSVISGATEAFFGQGTRLTVV.

This clonotype occurred many times. The chain recombines TRBV19 with TRBJ2-7; 8 nucleotides agree with TRBD2. V shed 7 bases, J shed 5 bases, and the junction held 16 bases outside the gene matches. The germline CDR1 and CDR2 sequences are LNHDA and SQIVND (reference sequence). The CDR3 has 16 amino acids. CDR3 coding DNA: TGTGCCAGTACCCCACGCGGGGAGCGGGAGCGGGACGAGCAGTACTTC. It translates to CASTPRGERERDEQYF.

In its sample, this clonotype was seen many times. The chain uses TRBV27 and TRBJ2-7, with a possible D match to TRBD1 (7 bases). V was clipped by 5 bases and J by 2 bases, with 13 bases between them. This CDR3 spans 14 amino acids. The germline CDR1 and CDR2 sequences are MNHEY and SMNVEV (reference sequence). CDR3 nucleotides: TGTGCCAGCAGTAGTCAGGGGGGCGCCTACGAGCAGTACTTC. This codes for CASSSQGGAYEQYF.

This clonotype appeared many times. The chain joins TRBV29-1 to TRBJ2-7, with 9 bases matching TRBD1. This CDR3 comprises 12 residues. V lost 6 bases to trimming and J lost 3 bases; unmatched junction nucleotides: 3. Germline V gene lookup returns CDR1 SQVTM and CDR2 ANQGSEA. CDR3 DNA: TGCAGCGTCGAGGACAGGGGCTACGAGCAGTACTTC. As protein: CSVEDRGYEQYF.

The genes are TRBV20-1 and TRBJ2-5; no reliable D call. V shed 0 bases and J shed 9 bases, with 14 bases lying between them. The CDR3 extends over 13 amino acids. CDR1 and CDR2 (germline): DFQATT, SNEGSKA (reference sequence). In DNA, the CDR3 is TGCAGTGCTAGAGATATGGGCCCCGAGGCCCAGTACTTC. It is translated as CSARDMGPEAQYF.

The chain combines TRBV24-1 with TRBJ1-4; possibly TRBD1 for D (5 bases). This CDR3 is 16 amino acids long. Trimming stripped 4 bases from V and 8 bases from J, with 19 bases between. Looked up from germline, CDR1 is KGHDR and CDR2 is SFDVKD. The CDR3 region has the DNA TGTGCCACCAGTGACTCTGGGGGACGCACTGGGGAAAAACTGTTTTTT. It is translated as CATSDSGGRTGEKLFF.